This T cell receptor (beta chain) was captured in a study of beta chain features in type 1 diabetes. Study observations and caveats: Type 1 diabetes patients showed fewer insertions and more deletions at VDJ junctions. Shorter templates might be favored by PCR, equally in patients and controls. When Type 1 diabetes patients were examined, their TCRB CDR3s proved moderately but significantly shorter in all four CD4+ subsets.

As to this clone: Its antigen is currently unknown.

The whole isolated RNA underwent reverse transcription, so sequencing captured expressed TCRB transcripts. Clones were sequenced by immunoSEQ multiplex PCR, and TCRdb holds only the in-frame ones, with some missing. This sample carries 200,000 to 250,000 clones, about 11% of them seen once, and the ten largest clones take approximately 1.5%. The receptor comes from a man between 18 and 29 years old in good health. The sequencing input was central memory CD4+ T cells from blood.

The CDR3 region is CASSPRRERGNEQFF. CDR3 nucleotide sequence: TGTGCCAGCAGCCCTCGGAGGGAGAGGGGCAATGAGCAGTTCTTC. The chain uses TRBV7-9 and TRBJ2-1; TRBD2 might be the D (6 bases). This CDR3 is built from 15 residues. Trimming took 5 bases from V and 6 from J, leaving 17 bases between them. CDR1 and CDR2 from the germline V gene are SEHNR and FQNEAQ (reference sequence).